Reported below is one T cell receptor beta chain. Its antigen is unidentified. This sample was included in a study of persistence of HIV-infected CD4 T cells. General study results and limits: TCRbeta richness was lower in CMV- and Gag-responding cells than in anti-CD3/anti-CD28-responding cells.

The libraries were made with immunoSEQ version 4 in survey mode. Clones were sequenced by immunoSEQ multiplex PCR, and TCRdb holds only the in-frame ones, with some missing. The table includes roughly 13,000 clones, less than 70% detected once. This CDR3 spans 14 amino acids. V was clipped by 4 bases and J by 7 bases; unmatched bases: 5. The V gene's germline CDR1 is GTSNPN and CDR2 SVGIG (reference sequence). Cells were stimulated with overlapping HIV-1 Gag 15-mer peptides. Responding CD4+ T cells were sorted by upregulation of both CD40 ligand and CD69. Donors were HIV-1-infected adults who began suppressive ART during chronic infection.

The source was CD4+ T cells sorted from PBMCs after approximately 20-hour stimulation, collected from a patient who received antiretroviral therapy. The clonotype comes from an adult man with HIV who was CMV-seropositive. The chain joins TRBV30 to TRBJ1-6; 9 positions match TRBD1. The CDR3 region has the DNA TGTGCCTGGACCCCGGACAGGGGAAATTCACCCCTCCACTTT. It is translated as CAWTPDRGNSPLHF.